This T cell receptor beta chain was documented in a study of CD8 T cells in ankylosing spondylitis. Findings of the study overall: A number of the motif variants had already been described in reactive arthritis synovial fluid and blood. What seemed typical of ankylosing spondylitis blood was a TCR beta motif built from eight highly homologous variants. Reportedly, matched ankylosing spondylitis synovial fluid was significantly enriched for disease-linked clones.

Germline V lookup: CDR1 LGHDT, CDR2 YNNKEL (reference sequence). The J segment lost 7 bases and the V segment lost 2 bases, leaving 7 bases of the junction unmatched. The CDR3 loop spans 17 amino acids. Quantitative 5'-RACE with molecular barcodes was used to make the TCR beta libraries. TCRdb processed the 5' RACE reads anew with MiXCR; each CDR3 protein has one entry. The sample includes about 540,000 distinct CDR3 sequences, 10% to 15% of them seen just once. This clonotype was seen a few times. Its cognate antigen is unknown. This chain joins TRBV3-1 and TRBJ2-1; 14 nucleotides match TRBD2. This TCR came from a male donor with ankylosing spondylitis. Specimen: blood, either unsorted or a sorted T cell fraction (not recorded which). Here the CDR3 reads CASSQPGTSGSKNEQFF. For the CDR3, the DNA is TGTGCCAGCAGCCAACCCGGGACTAGCGGGAGCAAAAATGAGCAGTTCTTC.